This entry concerns a single T cell receptor (beta chain). The V gene lost 4 bases and the J gene lost 2 bases, with 15 bases spanning the gap. CDR3 length equals 15 residues. CDR1 and CDR2 (germline): SGHDT, YYEEEE. Per the original methods: Amplifying reference gene primers gave estimates of nucleated cell counts. Profiled with immunoSEQ multiplex PCR; TCRdb holds only in-frame clones, not every one. V and J calls and clone size are those listed in that table; D and trimming were worked out from the DNA. The sample has 250,000 or so clones; approximately 88% are singletons. These data are taken from a study of blood T cell repertoires in COVID-19. Study details: Researchers got acute and convalescent COVID-19 samples from the United States, Italy and Spain.

The chain has TRBV5-6 and TRBJ1-2; possibly TRBD1 for D (6 bases). The sequencing sample was made of PBMCs or T cells enriched from blood (not recorded which). The sequence derives from a woman aged 25 to 39 who had been exposed to COVID-19. CDR3 in amino acids: CASSIQGLGNYGYTF. The CDR3 DNA follows: TGTGCCAGCAGCATACAGGGTTTAGGAAACTATGGCTACACCTTC.